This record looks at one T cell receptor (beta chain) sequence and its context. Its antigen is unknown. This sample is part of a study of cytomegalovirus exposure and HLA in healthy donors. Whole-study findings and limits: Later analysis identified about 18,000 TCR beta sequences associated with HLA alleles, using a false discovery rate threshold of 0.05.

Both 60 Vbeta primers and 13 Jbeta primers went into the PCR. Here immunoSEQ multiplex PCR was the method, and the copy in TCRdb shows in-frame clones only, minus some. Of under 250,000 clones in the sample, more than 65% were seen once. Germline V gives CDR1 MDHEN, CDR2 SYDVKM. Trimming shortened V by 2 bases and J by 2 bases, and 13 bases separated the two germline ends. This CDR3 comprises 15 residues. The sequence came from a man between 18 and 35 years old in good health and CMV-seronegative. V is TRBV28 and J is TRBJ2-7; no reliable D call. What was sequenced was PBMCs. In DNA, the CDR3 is TGTGCCAGCAGTTTAATTTTGGGCCAGACCTACGAGCAGTACTTC. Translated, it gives CASSLILGQTYEQYF.